Listed below are T cell receptor beta chains from one sample, sequenced in a study of cytomegalovirus exposure and HLA in healthy donors. Profiled with immunoSEQ multiplex PCR; TCRdb holds only in-frame clones, not every one. The profile shows some 130,000 clones, 75% to 85% of them singletons. The sample comprised PBMCs. All receptors derive from a woman aged 45-60 years in good health and CMV-seropositive. CDR3s include the opening cysteine and the closing phenylalanine or tryptophan. A D gene is named only where the DNA matches it firmly. Rows may omit the clone size; those that give it use once, few, many or a size class.

d_call	clone_size	v_call	j_call	cdr3_aa	cdr3_nt
NA	few	TRBV7-3	TRBJ2-1	CASSLTYTSSYNEQFF	TGTGCCAGCAGCTTAACGTACACTAGCAGCTACAATGAGCAGTTCTTC
TRBD2	NA	TRBV9	TRBJ2-1	CASSTRPSGSSYNEQFF	TGTGCCAGCAGCACCCGTCCTAGCGGGTCTTCCTACAATGAGCAGTTCTTC
NA	once	TRBV9	TRBJ2-6	CASSGSMQTSGANVLTF	TGTGCCAGCAGCGGGTCCATGCAGACTTCTGGGGCCAACGTCCTGACTTTC
NA	NA	TRBV5-1	TRBJ2-5	CASSLVPGQETQYF	TGCGCCAGCAGCTTGGTCCCGGGACAAGAGACCCAGTACTTC
TRBD2	NA	TRBV10-1	TRBJ2-2	CARTSGRTLTGELFF	TGCGCCAGGACTAGCGGGAGGACCCTCACCGGGGAGCTGTTTTTT
NA	NA	TRBV18	TRBJ1-5	CASSPNGGLRDSQHF	TGTGCCAGCTCACCCAATGGAGGGCTTAGGGACTCCCAGCATTTT
NA	NA	TRBV4-2	TRBJ1-2	CASSQGTPTNYGYTF	TGTGCCAGCAGCCAGGGGACACCTACAAACTATGGCTACACCTTC
NA	NA	TRBV6-5	TRBJ1-1	CASSYWRNTEAFF	TGTGCCAGCAGTTACTGGAGGAACACTGAAGCTTTCTTT
NA	NA	TRBV5-1	TRBJ2-3	CASRIQPGTDTQYF	TGCGCCAGCAGAATTCAACCAGGCACAGATACGCAGTATTTT
NA	NA	TRBV19	TRBJ1-2	CASSINGHAGEGYTF	TGTGCCAGTAGTATAAATGGGCATGCGGGGGAAGGCTACACCTTC
TRBD1	NA	TRBV2	TRBJ2-1	CASSEFGGTGDYNEQFF	TGTGCCAGCAGTGAATTTGGTGGGACAGGGGATTACAATGAGCAGTTCTTC
NA	NA	TRBV28	TRBJ2-5	CASSLYSQETQYF	TGTGCCAGCAGTTTGTATAGTCAAGAGACCCAGTACTTC
NA	NA	TRBV7-9	TRBJ2-2	CASSLRQANTGELFF	TGTGCCAGCAGCTTAAGACAGGCGAACACCGGGGAGCTGTTTTTT
NA	few	TRBV5-1	TRBJ2-1	CASSLGGDYNEQFF	TGCGCCAGCAGCTTGGGGGGGGATTACAATGAGCAGTTCTTC
TRBD2	NA	TRBV6-5	TRBJ2-1	CASTKRTSGKNEQFF	TGTGCCAGCACCAAACGGACTAGCGGAAAGAATGAGCAGTTCTTC
NA	NA	TRBV11-3	TRBJ1-1	CASSFTDREAFF	TGTGCCAGCAGTTTCACCGACAGGGAAGCTTTCTTT
TRBD1	few	TRBV6-1	TRBJ1-4	CASSRDRVAEKLFF	TGTGCCAGCAGTAGAGACAGGGTCGCGGAAAAACTGTTTTTT
TRBD1	NA	TRBV2	TRBJ1-6	CASRDRVSYNSPLHF	TGTGCCAGCAGGGACAGGGTTTCGTACAATTCACCCCTCCACTTT